The 10 T cell receptor beta chains below come from one sample, sequenced in a study of blood T cell repertoires in COVID-19. Profiling relied on immunoSEQ multiplex PCR, and the TCRdb table lists in-frame clones only, not all of them. The table shows about 110,000 clones, with 65% to 85% occurring only once. Sequencing was carried out using peripheral blood. Receptors were obtained from a woman aged 70-85 years with acute or convalescent COVID-19.

The chain carries TRBV2 and TRBJ2-1; D might be TRBD2 (6 bases). The length of the CDR3 is 14 residues. CDR1 is SNHLY, CDR2 FYNNEI, per germline. Trimming shortened V by 6 bases and J by 4 bases, and 13 bases separated the two germline ends. As DNA, the CDR3 is TGTGCCAGCAGGGTAGCGGAGCTATACAATGAGCAGTTCTTC. This sequence encodes CASRVAELYNEQFF.

There are a few counts of this clone. In DNA form, the CDR3 reads TGTGCCAGCAGCCTTAGCTCCTACAATGAGCAGTTCTTC. Protein sequence: CASSLSSYNEQFF. The chain employs TRBV2 and TRBJ2-1, with D unresolved. Per germline, CDR1 SNHLY and CDR2 FYNNEI. Trimming removed 6 bases from V and 0 bases from J, with 6 bases in between. CDR3 length equals 13 residues.

The rearrangement uses TRBV5-1 and TRBJ2-2; 8 bases are shared with TRBD2. The junction had 9 bases not matched to a gene; V was cut back by 2 bases and J by 0 bases. Looked up from germline, CDR1 is SGHRS and CDR2 is YFSETQ. CDR3 length: 18 residues. The chain's CDR3 is CASSFGGLAGTNTGELFF. DNA of the CDR3: TGCGCCAGCAGCTTCGGGGGTTTAGCGGGGACGAACACCGGGGAGCTGTTTTTT.

The J gene is TRBJ1-4, the V gene TRBV4-1; the D is unclear. Looked up from germline, CDR1 is MGHRA and CDR2 is YSYEKL. The CDR3 totals 15 residues. V shed 0 bases and J shed 7 bases, with 12 bases lying between them. CDR3 sequence reads: CASSQESARGEKLFF. In DNA form, the CDR3 reads TGCGCCAGCAGCCAAGAAAGTGCCAGAGGTGAAAAACTGTTTTTT.

J is TRBJ2-1 and V is TRBV7-9; 10 bases map to TRBD1. Per germline, CDR1 SEHNR and CDR2 FQNEAQ (reference sequence). This CDR3 is 15 amino acids long. The V gene end was trimmed by 4 bases and the J gene end by 7 bases; junction bases not matched to a gene: 7. CDR3 in DNA: TGTGCCAGCAGCTCCGGGACAGGGGTGATTAATGAGCAGTTCTTC. As protein: CASSSGTGVINEQFF.

This chain uses TRBV7-3 with TRBJ2-7; 9 positions agree with TRBD2. In germline, CDR1 is SGHTA, CDR2 FQGTGA. Germline trimming cut 5 bases from V and 5 bases from J; bases unmatched to any gene: 7. The CDR3 sequence is 14 residues long. The CDR3, as DNA: TGTGCCAGCAGCCGCGGGGGGGTATCCGACGAGCAGTACTTC. This sequence encodes CASSRGGVSDEQYF. The full variable domain, in which reference TRBV7-3 and TRBJ2-7 provide the parts outside the CDR3, is GAGVSQTPSNKVTEKGKYVELRCDPISGHTALYWYRQSLGQGPEFLIYFQGTGAADDSGLPNDRFFAVRPEGSVSTLKIQRTERGDSAVYLCASSRGGVSDEQYFGPGTRLTVT.

V gene TRBV5-4 combines with J gene TRBJ1-4; D not certain. Germline assignment: CDR1 SGHNT and CDR2 YYREEE (reference sequence). Trimming took off 2 bases at V and 4 bases at J, with 9 bases between the two ends. This CDR3 spans 14 amino acids. The CDR3 nucleotides are TGTGCCAGCAGCTTATTCGGAGTTAATGAAAAACTGTTTTTT. This encodes CASSLFGVNEKLFF. The entire variable domain, with the rest obtained from reference TRBV5-4 and TRBJ1-4, is as follows: ETGVTQSPTHLIKTRGQQVTLRCSSQSGHNTVSWYQQALGQGPQFIFQYYREEENGRGNFPPRFSGLQFPNYSSELNVNALELDDSALYLCASSLFGVNEKLFFGSGTQLSVL.

The J gene is TRBJ1-1, the V gene TRBV29-1, with 9 bases aligning to TRBD1. J gave up 3 bases and V 8 bases, and 4 bases lay outside the gene matches. Germline values: CDR1 SQVTM, CDR2 ANQGSEA. The CDR3 runs to 12 residues. The CDR3 DNA sequence: TGCAGCTCTGGACAGGGGTACACTGAAGCTTTCTTT. Protein product: CSSGQGYTEAFF. Together with reference TRBV29-1 and TRBJ1-1, the CDR3 gives the full variable domain: SAVISQKPSRDICQRGTSLTIQCQVDSQVTMMFWYRQQPGQSLTLIATANQGSEATYESGFVIDKFPISRPNLTFSTLTVSNMSPEDSSIYLCSSGQGYTEAFFGQGTRLTVV.

The V call is TRBV5-1, the J call TRBJ1-1; 7 nucleotides agree with TRBD1. The germline V gene encodes CDR1 SGHRS and CDR2 YFSETQ. J gave up 4 bases and V 0 bases, and 6 bases lay outside the gene matches. This CDR3 has 15 residues. This chain's CDR3 is CASSLESRGFTEAFF. In nucleotides, the CDR3 is TGCGCCAGCAGCTTGGAAAGCAGGGGGTTCACTGAAGCTTTCTTT.

The chain recombines TRBV6-1 with TRBJ1-6, with D perhaps TRBD1 (5 bases). The CDR3 sequence is 13 residues long. V lost 2 bases to trimming and J lost 10 bases, with 9 bases between them. CDR1 and CDR2 (germline): MNHNS, SASEGT. The CDR3 protein is CASSEQGQSPLHF. The CDR3 DNA reads TGTGCCAGCAGTGAACAGGGCCAATCACCCCTCCACTTT.